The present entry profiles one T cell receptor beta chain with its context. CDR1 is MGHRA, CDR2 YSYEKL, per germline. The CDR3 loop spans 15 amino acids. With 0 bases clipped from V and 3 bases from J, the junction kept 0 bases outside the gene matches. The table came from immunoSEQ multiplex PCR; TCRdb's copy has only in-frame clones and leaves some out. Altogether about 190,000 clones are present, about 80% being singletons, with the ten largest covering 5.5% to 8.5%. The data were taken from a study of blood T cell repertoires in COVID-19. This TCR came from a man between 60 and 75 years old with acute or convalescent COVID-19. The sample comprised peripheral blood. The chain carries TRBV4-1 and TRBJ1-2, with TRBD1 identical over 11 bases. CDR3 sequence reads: CASSQEGQGDYGYTF. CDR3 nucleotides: TGCGCCAGCAGCCAAGAGGGACAGGGGGACTATGGCTACACCTTC.